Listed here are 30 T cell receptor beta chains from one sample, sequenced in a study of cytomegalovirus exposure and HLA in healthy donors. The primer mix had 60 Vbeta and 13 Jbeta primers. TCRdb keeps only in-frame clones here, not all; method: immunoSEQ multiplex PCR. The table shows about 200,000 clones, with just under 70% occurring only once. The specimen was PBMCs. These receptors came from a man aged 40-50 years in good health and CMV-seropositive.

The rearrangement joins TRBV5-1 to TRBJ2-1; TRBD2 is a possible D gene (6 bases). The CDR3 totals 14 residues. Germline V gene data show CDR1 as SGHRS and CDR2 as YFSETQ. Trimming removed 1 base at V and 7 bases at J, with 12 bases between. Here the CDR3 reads CASSLWSSVNEQFF. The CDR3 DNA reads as TGCGCCAGCAGCTTGTGGTCTAGCGTGAATGAGCAGTTCTTC.

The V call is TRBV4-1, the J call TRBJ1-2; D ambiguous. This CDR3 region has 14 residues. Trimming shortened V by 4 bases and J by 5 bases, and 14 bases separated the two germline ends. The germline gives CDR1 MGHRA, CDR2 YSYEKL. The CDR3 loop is CASSPRELGYGYTF. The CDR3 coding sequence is TGCGCCAGCAGCCCGAGGGAGTTAGGGTATGGCTACACCTTC.

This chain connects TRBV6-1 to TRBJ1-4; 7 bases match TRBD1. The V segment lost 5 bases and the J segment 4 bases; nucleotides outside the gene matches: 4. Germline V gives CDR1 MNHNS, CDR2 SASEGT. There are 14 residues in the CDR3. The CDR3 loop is CASSLRDSNEKLFF. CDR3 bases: TGTGCCAGCAGTCTCCGGGACAGTAATGAAAAACTGTTTTTT.

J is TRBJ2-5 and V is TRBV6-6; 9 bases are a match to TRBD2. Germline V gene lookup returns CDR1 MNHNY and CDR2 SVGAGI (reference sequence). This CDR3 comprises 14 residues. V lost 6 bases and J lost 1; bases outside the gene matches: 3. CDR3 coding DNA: TGTGCCAGCAGATTGACTAGCGGCCAAGAGACCCAGTACTTC. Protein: CASRLTSGQETQYF.

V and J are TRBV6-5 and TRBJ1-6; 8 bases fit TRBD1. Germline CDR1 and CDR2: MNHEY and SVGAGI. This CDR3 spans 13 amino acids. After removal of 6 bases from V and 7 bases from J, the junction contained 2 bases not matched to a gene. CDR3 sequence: CASRGQANSPLHF. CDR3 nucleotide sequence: TGTGCCAGCAGGGGACAGGCCAATTCACCCCTCCACTTT.

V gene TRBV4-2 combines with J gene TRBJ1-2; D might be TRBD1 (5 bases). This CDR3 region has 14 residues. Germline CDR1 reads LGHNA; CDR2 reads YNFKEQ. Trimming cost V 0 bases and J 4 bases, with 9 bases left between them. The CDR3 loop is CASSQDPTAYGYTF. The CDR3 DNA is TGTGCCAGCAGCCAAGATCCGACAGCCTATGGCTACACCTTC.

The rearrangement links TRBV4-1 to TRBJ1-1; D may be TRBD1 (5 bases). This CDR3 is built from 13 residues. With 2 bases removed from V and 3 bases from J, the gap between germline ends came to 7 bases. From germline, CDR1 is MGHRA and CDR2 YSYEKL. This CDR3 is CASSQTGDTEAFF. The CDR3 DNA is TGCGCCAGCAGCCAAACGGGGGACACTGAAGCTTTCTTT.

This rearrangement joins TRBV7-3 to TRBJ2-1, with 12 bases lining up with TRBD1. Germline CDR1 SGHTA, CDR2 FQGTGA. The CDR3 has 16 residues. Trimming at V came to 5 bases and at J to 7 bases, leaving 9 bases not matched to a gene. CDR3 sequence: CASSPGAGQGANEQFF. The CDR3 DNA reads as TGTGCCAGCAGCCCGGGAGCGGGACAGGGGGCAAATGAGCAGTTCTTC.

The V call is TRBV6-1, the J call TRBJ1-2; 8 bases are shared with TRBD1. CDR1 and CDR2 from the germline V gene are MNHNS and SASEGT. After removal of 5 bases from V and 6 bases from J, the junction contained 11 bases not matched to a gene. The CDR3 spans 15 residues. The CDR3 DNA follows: TGTGCCAGCAGTACCAGGACAGGGAGTGTCGATGGCTACACCTTC. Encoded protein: CASSTRTGSVDGYTF.

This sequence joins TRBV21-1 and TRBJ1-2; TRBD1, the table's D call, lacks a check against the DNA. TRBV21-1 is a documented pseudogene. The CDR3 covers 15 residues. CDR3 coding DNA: TGTGCCAGCAGCACCCGACAGGGGGAACACTATGGCTACACCTTC. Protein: CASSTRQGEHYGYTF.

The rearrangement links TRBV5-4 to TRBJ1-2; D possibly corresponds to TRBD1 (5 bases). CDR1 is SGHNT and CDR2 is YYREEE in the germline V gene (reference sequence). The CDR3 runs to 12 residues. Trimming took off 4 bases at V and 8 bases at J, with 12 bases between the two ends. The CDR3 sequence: CASSPPQGGYTF. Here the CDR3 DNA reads TGTGCCAGCAGCCCGCCGCAGGGAGGCTACACCTTC.

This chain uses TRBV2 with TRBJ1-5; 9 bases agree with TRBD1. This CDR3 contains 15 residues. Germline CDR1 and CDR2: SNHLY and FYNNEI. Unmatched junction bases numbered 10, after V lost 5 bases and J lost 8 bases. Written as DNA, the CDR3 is TGTGCCAGCAGTCCCCCGGGACAGGGTTTCGAGCCCCAGCATTTT. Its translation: CASSPPGQGFEPQHF.

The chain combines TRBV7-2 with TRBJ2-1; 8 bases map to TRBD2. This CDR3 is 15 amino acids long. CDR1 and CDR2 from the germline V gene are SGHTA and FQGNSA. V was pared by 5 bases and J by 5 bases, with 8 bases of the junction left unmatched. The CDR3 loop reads CASSPRAGGHNEQFF. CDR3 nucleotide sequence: TGTGCCAGCAGCCCAAGGGCGGGGGGCCACAATGAGCAGTTCTTC.

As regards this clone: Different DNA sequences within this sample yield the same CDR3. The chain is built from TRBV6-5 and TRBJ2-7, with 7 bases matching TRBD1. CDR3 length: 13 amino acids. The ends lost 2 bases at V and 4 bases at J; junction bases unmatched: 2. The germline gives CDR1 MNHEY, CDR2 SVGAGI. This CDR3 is CASSYRDSYEQYF. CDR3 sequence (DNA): TGTGCCAGCAGTTACCGGGACAGTTACGAGCAGTACTTC.

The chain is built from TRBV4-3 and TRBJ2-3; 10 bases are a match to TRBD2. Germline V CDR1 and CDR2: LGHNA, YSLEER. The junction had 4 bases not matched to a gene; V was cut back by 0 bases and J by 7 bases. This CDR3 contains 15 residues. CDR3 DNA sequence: TGCGCCAGCAGCCAAGATGAAACTAGCGGGAATACGCAGTATTTT. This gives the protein CASSQDETSGNTQYF.

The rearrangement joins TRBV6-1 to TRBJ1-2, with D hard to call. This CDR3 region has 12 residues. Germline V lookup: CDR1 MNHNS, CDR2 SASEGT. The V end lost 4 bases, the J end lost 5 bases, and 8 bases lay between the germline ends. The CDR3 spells CASSGSGYGYTF. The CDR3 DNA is TGTGCCAGCAGTGGATCAGGTTATGGCTACACCTTC.

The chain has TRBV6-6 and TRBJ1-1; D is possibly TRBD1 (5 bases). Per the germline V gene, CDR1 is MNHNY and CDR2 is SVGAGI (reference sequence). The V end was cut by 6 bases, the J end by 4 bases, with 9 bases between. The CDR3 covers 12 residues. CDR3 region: CASSGGSTEAFF. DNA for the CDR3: TGTGCCAGCAGCGGGGGGAGCACTGAAGCTTTCTTT.

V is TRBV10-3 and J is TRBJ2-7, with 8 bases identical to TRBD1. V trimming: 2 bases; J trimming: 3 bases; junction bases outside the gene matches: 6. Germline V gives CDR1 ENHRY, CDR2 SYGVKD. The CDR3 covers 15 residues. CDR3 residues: CAISERAGGGYEQYF. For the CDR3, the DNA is TGTGCCATCAGTGAGCGGGCAGGGGGCGGCTACGAGCAGTACTTC.

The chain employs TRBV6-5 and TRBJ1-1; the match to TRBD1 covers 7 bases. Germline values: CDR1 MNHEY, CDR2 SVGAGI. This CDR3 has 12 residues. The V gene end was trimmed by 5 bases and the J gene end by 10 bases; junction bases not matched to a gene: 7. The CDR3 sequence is CASSEGGQRAFF. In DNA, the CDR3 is TGTGCCAGCAGTGAAGGGGGACAGAGAGCTTTCTTT.

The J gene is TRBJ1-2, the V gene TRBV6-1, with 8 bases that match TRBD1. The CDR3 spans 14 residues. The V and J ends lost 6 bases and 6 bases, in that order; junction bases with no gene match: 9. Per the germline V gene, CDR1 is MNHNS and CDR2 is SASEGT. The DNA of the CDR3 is TGTGCCAGCAGGAACGGACAGGGAGTCGATGGCTACACCTTC. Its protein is CASRNGQGVDGYTF.

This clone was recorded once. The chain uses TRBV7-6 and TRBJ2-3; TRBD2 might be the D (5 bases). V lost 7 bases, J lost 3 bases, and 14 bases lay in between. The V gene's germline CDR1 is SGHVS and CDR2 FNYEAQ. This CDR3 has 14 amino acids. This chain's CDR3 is CASTPKSGTDTQYF. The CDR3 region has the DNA TGTGCCAGCACCCCAAAGTCGGGGACAGATACGCAGTATTTT.

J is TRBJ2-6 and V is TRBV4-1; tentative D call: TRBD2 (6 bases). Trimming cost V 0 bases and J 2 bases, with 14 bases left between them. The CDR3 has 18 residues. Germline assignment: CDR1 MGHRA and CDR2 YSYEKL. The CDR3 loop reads CASSQDIKRTTGANVLTF. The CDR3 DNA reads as TGCGCCAGCAGCCAAGATATTAAACGGACTACTGGGGCCAACGTCCTGACTTTC.

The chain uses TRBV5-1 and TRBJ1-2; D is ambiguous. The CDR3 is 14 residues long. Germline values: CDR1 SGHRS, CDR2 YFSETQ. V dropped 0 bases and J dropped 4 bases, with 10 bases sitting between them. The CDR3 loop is CASSLVGDSYGYTF. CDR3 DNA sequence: TGCGCCAGCAGCTTGGTCGGGGATAGCTATGGCTACACCTTC.

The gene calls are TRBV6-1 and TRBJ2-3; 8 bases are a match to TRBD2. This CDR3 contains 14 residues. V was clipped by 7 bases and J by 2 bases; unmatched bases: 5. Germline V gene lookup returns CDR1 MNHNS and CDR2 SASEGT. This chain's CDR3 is CASTRGGPTDTQYF. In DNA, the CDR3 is TGTGCCAGCACACGGGGGGGGCCCACAGATACGCAGTATTTT.

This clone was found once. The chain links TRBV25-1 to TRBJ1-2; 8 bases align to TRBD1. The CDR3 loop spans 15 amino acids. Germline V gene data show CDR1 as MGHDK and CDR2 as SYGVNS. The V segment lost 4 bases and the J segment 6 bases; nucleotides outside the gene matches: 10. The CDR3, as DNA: TGTGCCAGCAGTGCGCGACAGGGGAGTTCGGATGGCTACACCTTC. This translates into CASSARQGSSDGYTF.

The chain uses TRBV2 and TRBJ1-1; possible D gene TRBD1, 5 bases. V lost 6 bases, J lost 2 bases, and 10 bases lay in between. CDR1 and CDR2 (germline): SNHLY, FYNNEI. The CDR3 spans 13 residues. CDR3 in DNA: TGTGCCAGCAGAAGACAGCCTAACACTGAAGCTTTCTTT. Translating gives CASRRQPNTEAFF.

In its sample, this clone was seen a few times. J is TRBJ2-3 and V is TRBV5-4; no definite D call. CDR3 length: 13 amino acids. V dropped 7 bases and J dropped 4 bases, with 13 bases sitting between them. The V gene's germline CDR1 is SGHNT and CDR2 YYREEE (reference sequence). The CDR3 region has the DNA TGTGCCAGCGTGGGCCCCCTTTCAGATACGCAGTATTTT. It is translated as CASVGPLSDTQYF.

The CDR3 nucleotides read TGCGCCAGCAGGGGCCGAGGTGACAGACAAGAGACCCAGTACTTC. It is translated as CASRGRGDRQETQYF. The V call is TRBV5-1, the J call TRBJ2-5; D possibly corresponds to TRBD1 (5 bases). From germline, CDR1 is SGHRS and CDR2 YFSETQ. The CDR3 consists of 15 residues. Trimming shortened V by 5 bases and J by 2 bases, and 16 bases separated the two germline ends. The entire variable domain, with the rest obtained from reference TRBV5-1 and TRBJ2-5, is as follows: KAGVTQTPRYLIKTRGQQVTLSCSPISGHRSVSWYQQTPGQGLQFLFEYFSETQRNKGNFPGRFSGRQFSNSRSEMNVSTLELGDSALYLCASRGRGDRQETQYFGPGTRLLVL.

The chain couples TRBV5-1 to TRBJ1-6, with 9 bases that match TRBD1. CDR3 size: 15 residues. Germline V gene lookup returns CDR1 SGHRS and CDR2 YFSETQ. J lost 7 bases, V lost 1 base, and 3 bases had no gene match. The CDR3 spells CASSLTGGSNSPLHF. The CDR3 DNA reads TGCGCCAGCAGCTTGACAGGGGGCTCGAATTCACCCCTCCACTTT.

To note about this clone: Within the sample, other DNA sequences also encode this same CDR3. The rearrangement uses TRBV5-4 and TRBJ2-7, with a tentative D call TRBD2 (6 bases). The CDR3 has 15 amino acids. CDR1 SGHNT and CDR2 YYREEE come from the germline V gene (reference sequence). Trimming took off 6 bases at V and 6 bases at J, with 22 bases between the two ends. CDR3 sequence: CASNARDGRTREQYF. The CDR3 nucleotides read TGTGCCAGCAACGCCCGGGACGGGAGAACTCGCGAGCAGTACTTC.